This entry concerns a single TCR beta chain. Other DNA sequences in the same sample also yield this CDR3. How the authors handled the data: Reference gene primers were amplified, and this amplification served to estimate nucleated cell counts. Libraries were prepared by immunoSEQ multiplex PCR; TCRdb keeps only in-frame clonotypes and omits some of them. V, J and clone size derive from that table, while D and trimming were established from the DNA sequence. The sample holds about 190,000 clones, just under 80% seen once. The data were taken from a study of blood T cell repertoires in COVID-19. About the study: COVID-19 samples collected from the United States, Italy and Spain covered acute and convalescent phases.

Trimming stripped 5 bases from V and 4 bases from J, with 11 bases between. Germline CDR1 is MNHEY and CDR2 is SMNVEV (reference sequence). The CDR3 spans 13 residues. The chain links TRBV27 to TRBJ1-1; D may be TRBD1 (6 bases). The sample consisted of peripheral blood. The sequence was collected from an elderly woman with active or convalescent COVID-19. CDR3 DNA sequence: TGTGCCAGCAGTCTCACAGGGACCACTGAAGCTTTCTTT. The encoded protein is CASSLTGTTEAFF.